This TCR beta chain was profiled in a study of post-analysis software for immune sequencing data. Study in general: In terms of disease course, relapsing-remitting, secondary progressive and progressive-relapsing multiple sclerosis were included.

Libraries were made from TCR beta cDNA, and they carried unique molecular identifiers. cDNA molecules numbering roughly 500,000 came from roughly 0.93 to 9.6 million T cells. Using its own MiXCR run on the PCR reads, TCRdb lists one record per CDR3 protein. Seen here are hundreds of thousands of distinct CDR3 sequences, around 53% observed once, and the top ten hold approximately 4.2%. Study results and limitations: Batch-matched samples strongly co-clustered by F measure.

Concerning this clonotype: Antigen: not known.

What was sequenced was blood. This sequence was found in a girl between 5 and 17 years old with multiple sclerosis.

CDR3 protein: CASSFDSPSLNTEAFF. The CDR3 DNA reads as TGTGCCAGCAGCTTCGACAGTCCAAGTCTCAACACTGAAGCTTTCTTT. The genes are TRBV5-5 and TRBJ1-1, with D possibly TRBD1 on 5 matching bases. The germline V gene encodes CDR1 SGHKS and CDR2 YYEKEE (reference sequence). There are 16 residues in the CDR3. Trimming shortened V by 2 bases and J by 2 bases, and 16 bases separated the two germline ends.